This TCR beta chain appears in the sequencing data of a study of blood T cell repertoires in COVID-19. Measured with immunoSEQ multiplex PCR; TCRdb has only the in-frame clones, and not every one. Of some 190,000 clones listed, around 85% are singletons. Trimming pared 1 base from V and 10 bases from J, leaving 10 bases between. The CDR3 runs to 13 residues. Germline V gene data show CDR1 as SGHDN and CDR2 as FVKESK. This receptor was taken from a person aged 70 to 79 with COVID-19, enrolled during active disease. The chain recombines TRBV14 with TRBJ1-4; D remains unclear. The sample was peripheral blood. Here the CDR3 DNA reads TGTGCCAGCAGCCAAGCCGACAACCTAAAACTGTTTTTT. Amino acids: CASSQADNLKLFF.